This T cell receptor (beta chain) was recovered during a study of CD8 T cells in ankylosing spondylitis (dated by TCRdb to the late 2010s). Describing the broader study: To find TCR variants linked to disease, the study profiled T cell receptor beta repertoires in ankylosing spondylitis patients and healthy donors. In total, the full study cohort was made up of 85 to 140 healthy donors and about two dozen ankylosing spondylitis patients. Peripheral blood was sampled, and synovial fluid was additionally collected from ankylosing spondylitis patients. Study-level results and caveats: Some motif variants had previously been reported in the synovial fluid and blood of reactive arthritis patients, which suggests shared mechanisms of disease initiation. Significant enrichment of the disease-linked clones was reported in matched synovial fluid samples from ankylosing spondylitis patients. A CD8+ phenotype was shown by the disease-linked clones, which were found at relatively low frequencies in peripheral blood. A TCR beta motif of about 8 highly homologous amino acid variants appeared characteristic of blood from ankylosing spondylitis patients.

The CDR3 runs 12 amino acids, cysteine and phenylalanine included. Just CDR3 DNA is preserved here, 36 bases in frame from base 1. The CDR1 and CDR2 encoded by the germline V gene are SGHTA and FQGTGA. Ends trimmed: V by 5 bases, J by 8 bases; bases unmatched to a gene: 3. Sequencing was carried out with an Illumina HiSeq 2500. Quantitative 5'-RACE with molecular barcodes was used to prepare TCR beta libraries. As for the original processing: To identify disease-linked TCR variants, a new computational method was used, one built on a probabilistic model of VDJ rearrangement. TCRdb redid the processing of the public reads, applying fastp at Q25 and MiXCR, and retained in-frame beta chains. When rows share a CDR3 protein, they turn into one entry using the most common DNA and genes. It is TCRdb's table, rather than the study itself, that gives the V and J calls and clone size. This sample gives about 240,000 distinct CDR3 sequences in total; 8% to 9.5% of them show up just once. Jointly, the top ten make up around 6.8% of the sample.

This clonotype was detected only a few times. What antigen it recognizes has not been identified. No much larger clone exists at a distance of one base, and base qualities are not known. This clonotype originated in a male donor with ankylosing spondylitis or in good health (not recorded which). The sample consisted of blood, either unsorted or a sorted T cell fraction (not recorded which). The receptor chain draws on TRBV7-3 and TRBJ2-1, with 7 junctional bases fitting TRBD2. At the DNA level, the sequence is TGTGCCAGCAGCGGGGGGGGGTATGAGCAGTTCTTC. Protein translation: CASSGGGYEQFF.